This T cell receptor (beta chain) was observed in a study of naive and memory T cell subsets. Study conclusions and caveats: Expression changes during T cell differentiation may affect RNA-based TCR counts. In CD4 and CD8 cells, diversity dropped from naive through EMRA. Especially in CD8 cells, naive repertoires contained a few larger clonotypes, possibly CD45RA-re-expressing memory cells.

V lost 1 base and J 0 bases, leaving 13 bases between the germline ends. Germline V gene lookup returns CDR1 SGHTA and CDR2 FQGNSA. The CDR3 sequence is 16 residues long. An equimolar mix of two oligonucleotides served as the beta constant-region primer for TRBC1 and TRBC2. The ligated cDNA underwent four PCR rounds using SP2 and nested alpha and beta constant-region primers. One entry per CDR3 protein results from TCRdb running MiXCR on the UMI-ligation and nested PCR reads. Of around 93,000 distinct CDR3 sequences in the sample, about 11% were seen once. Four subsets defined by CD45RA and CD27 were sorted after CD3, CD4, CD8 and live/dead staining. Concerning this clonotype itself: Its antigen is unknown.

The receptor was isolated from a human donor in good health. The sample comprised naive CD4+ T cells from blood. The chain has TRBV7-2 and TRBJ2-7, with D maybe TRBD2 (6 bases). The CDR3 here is CASSLVSGGSSYEQYF. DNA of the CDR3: TGTGCCAGCAGCTTAGTCAGTGGGGGGAGCTCCTACGAGCAGTACTTC.